Following are 17 T cell receptor beta chains from one sample sequenced in a study of T cells after posttransplantation cyclophosphamide. Here immunoSEQ multiplex PCR was the method, and the copy in TCRdb shows in-frame clones only, minus some. The data show roughly 9,200 clones, roughly nine tenths seen once. Material for sequencing was memory CD4+ T cells sorted from PBMCs. The receptor source for this set is a woman in her fifties or sixties in good health, CMV-negative, and a related stem cell transplant donor.

This clone was counted a few times. V gene TRBV4-2 combines with J gene TRBJ2-2, with 9 bases matching TRBD1. J was trimmed by 1 base and V by 6 bases; bases with no gene match: 9. The germline V gene encodes CDR1 LGHNA and CDR2 YNFKEQ. The CDR3 consists of 17 residues. In DNA form, the CDR3 reads TGTGCCAGCAGTCGAGAGAACAGGGGGCGGAACACCGGGGAGCTGTTTTTT. This gives the protein CASSRENRGRNTGELFF.

This chain links TRBV6-1 with TRBJ1-2; D is undetermined. Germline CDR1 is MNHNS and CDR2 is SASEGT. The V and J ends lost 6 bases and 8 bases respectively, with 7 bases between them. This CDR3 has 10 residues. The CDR3 DNA follows: TGTGCCAGCAGCAGATACGGCTACACCTTC. Amino acids: CASSRYGYTF.

This chain joins TRBV5-6 and TRBJ2-5; tentatively, D is TRBD1 (5 bases). V lost 1 base to trimming and J lost 5 bases, with 12 bases between them. This CDR3 is 14 amino acids long. CDR1 SGHDT and CDR2 YYEEEE come from the germline V gene. The CDR3 coding sequence is TGTGCCAGCAGCTTGTACCAGGGTTTGGAGACCCAGTACTTC. Its protein is CASSLYQGLETQYF.

This clone was counted a few times. Distinct nucleotide sequences in the sample also encode this CDR3. This rearrangement joins TRBV4-3 to TRBJ1-6, with D perhaps matching TRBD1 (5 bases). There are 14 residues in the CDR3. The V end was cut by 0 bases, the J end by 8 bases, with 8 bases between. The germline V gene has CDR1 LGHNA and CDR2 YSLEER. The CDR3: CASSQDRGDSPLHF. In DNA form, the CDR3 reads TGCGCCAGCAGCCAAGATCGGGGGGATTCACCCCTCCACTTT.

The CDR3: CASRHPTRDRDGYTF. The CDR3 DNA is TGTGCCAGCAGACACCCCACCCGGGACAGGGATGGCTACACCTTC. This sequence joins TRBV28 and TRBJ1-2; 9 bases align to TRBD1. J gave up 6 bases and V 6 bases, and 11 bases lay outside the gene matches. Germline CDR1 MDHEN, CDR2 SYDVKM. The CDR3 has 15 residues.

V usage is TRBV28 and J usage is TRBJ2-7; D is unresolved. CDR1 MDHEN and CDR2 SYDVKM come from the germline V gene. The CDR3 is 12 residues long. V was pared by 6 bases and J by 3 bases, with 9 bases between. CDR3 residues: CASSRSNYEQYV. The CDR3 DNA sequence: TGTGCCAGCAGCCGCTCCAACTACGAGCAGTACGTC.

The chain combines TRBV6-5 with TRBJ2-6; D is unclear. This CDR3 region has 15 residues. V lost 8 bases to trimming and J lost 2 bases, with 13 bases between them. Germline loops: CDR1 MNHEY, CDR2 SVGAGI. CDR3 sequence reads: CASRHRAAGANVLTF. The CDR3 DNA sequence: TGTGCCAGCCGACATAGAGCCGCTGGGGCCAACGTCCTGACTTTC.

V usage is TRBV6-5 and J usage is TRBJ2-1, with 10 bases identical to TRBD2. This CDR3 region has 15 residues. V was clipped by 6 bases and J by 2 bases; unmatched bases: 4. Germline-derived CDR1 and CDR2 are MNHEY and SVGAGI. The CDR3 is CASRPSGGAYNEQFF. The CDR3 nucleotides are TGTGCCAGCAGACCTAGCGGGGGAGCCTACAATGAGCAGTTCTTC.

The chain has TRBV9 and TRBJ1-3; D is uncertain. The germline V gene encodes CDR1 SGDLS and CDR2 YYNGEE. The CDR3 is 12 residues long. Trimming took off 1 base at V and 5 bases at J, with 4 bases between the two ends. In DNA form, the CDR3 reads TGTGCCAGCAGCGTAAACAGAAACACCATATATTTT. It is translated as CASSVNRNTIYF.

The chain recombines TRBV27 with TRBJ1-1, with D perhaps TRBD1 (6 bases). Germline values: CDR1 MNHEY, CDR2 SMNVEV (reference sequence). V was pared by 5 bases and J by 0 bases, with 13 bases between. CDR3 size: 15 residues. CDR3: CASSRSGVMNTEAFF. Written as DNA, the CDR3 is TGTGCCAGCAGTCGCTCAGGGGTAATGAACACTGAAGCTTTCTTT.

The chain links TRBV7-9 to TRBJ1-4; no firm D call. CDR1 and CDR2 (germline): SEHNR, FQNEAQ (reference sequence). Deletions cut 4 bases from V and 8 bases from J, with 8 bases between. The CDR3 runs 12 residues. This CDR3 reads CASSWGEEKLFF. For the CDR3, the DNA is TGTGCCAGCAGCTGGGGAGAGGAAAAACTGTTTTTT.

The chain links TRBV28 to TRBJ2-7; 9 bases are shared with TRBD2. The CDR3 sequence is 16 residues long. Per the germline V gene, CDR1 is MDHEN and CDR2 is SYDVKM. The ends lost 5 bases at V and 6 bases at J; junction bases unmatched: 14. The CDR3 nucleotides are TGTGCCAGCAGTCCCCGCTTTAGCGGGAGAGAGTCCGAGCAGTACTTC. Translation gives CASSPRFSGRESEQYF. The full variable domain, rest sourced from reference TRBV28 and TRBJ2-7, is DVKVTQSSRYLVKRTGEKVFLECVQDMDHENMFWYRQDPGLGLRLIYFSYDVKMKEKGDIPEGYSVSREKKERFSLILESASTNQTSMYLCASSPRFSGRESEQYFGPGTRLTVT.

The chain links TRBV5-4 to TRBJ1-2, with D tentatively TRBD1 (5 bases). Trimming left V 5 bases short and J 9 bases short, with 17 bases between. Germline assignment: CDR1 SGHNT and CDR2 YYREEE (reference sequence). CDR3 size: 13 residues. In DNA, the CDR3 is TGTGCCAGCAGGGGGGGAGAGGTTCTCAGCTACACCTTC. Protein product: CASRGGEVLSYTF.

The chain carries TRBV5-8 and TRBJ2-3, with D perhaps matching TRBD2 (6 bases). The CDR3 extends over 14 amino acids. The V end was cut by 6 bases, the J end by 4 bases, with 15 bases between. Germline V gives CDR1 SGHTS, CDR2 YDEGEE. In DNA form, the CDR3 reads TGTGCCAGCACCACGGAGGGTCTTCCAGATACGCAGTATTTT. This encodes CASTTEGLPDTQYF.

This chain links TRBV6-5 with TRBJ2-2; D might be TRBD1 (6 bases). Trimming removed 2 bases at V and 6 bases at J, with 13 bases between. This CDR3 has 15 residues. Germline V CDR1 and CDR2: MNHEY, SVGAGI. This chain's CDR3 is CASSYGQGWAGELFF. As DNA, the CDR3 is TGTGCCAGCAGTTACGGTCAGGGGTGGGCCGGGGAGCTGTTTTTT.

V is TRBV4-2 and J is TRBJ2-1, with D possibly matching TRBD2 (6 bases). The V end lost 4 bases, the J end lost 4 bases, and 11 bases lay between the germline ends. Germline V gene data show CDR1 as LGHNA and CDR2 as YNFKEQ. This CDR3 has 14 residues. Written as DNA, the CDR3 is TGTGCCAGCAGCCCCTCTAGCGTTTACAATGAGCAGTTCTTC. It encodes CASSPSSVYNEQFF.

The rearrangement links TRBV5-1 to TRBJ1-1, with D perhaps TRBD1 (5 bases). Germline assignment: CDR1 SGHRS and CDR2 YFSETQ. Between the trimmed V and J ends, which lost 3 bases and 0 bases, there was a span of 12 bases. The CDR3 loop spans 15 amino acids. The CDR3: CASSSGDIMNTEAFF. The CDR3 nucleotides are TGCGCCAGCAGCTCGGGGGATATTATGAACACTGAAGCTTTCTTT.